This T cell receptor beta chain was identified during a study of T cell responses to AZD1222 COVID-19 vaccine. Germline CDR1 SGHTA, CDR2 FQGNSA. Losses at the gene ends were 3 bases for V and 4 bases for J; bases not matched to a gene: 5. The CDR3 runs 15 residues. For this clone: Its antigen is not known.

Study-wide results and caveats: Baseline serostatus was positive in only a handful of AZD1222 recipients. Spike-specific TCR breadth and depth grew following two AZD1222 doses. Regions 160-218 and 743-854 held dominance among vaccine-associated CD4 TCRs, which spanned spike. Possibly, clonal diversity was underestimated; donors were largely white British and included more females.

Data came from immunoSEQ multiplex PCR; TCRdb stores just in-frame clones and leaves some out. Seen here are roughly 150,000 clones, approximately 88% observed once, and the top ten hold 2% to 2.5%. The chain has TRBV7-2 and TRBJ2-3; 9 bases are a match to TRBD2. This clonotype was obtained from an adult in good health. The source material was peripheral blood, sampled on day 0 of AZD1222 vaccination. CDR3 in DNA: TGTGCCAGCAGCTTGGGCGGGAGGGCCCCAGATACGCAGTATTTT. Encoded protein: CASSLGGRAPDTQYF.